Each of the 18 T cell receptor beta chains below was sequenced from the same sample in a study of shared T cell receptors in the human thymus. Measured with immunoSEQ multiplex PCR; TCRdb has only the in-frame clones, and not every one. This repertoire shows some 760,000 clones, 70% to 90% found once; its top ten account for 0.0095% to 0.011%. The data were also submitted as part of a second study, on human thymus T cells.

Sequenced input: thymocytes. Receptors originate from a girl less than two years old with a congenital heart defect.

The rearrangement uses TRBV6-1 and TRBJ2-7, with D unresolved. The germline V and J ends were trimmed by 7 bases and 3 bases, with 10 bases remaining between them. Germline loops: CDR1 MNHNS, CDR2 SASEGT. This CDR3 spans 12 amino acids. The CDR3 here is CASMRSHYEQYF. In nucleotides, the CDR3 is TGTGCCAGCATGAGATCCCACTACGAGCAGTACTTC.

The chain uses TRBV28 and TRBJ2-1; D is possibly TRBD1 (6 bases). The CDR3 is 14 amino acids. CDR1 and CDR2 (germline): MDHEN, SYDVKM. The ends were cut back, 7 bases at V and 5 bases at J, with 15 bases in the middle. The CDR3 loop is CASTTWGQNNEQFF. The CDR3 bases are TGTGCCAGCACTACATGGGGGCAGAACAATGAGCAGTTCTTC.

This chain joins TRBV20-1 and TRBJ1-4; possible D gene TRBD1, 5 bases. Trimming removed 7 bases at V and 6 bases at J, with 9 bases between. The CDR3 runs 11 residues. CDR1 and CDR2 from the germline V gene are DFQATT and SNEGSKA (reference sequence). The CDR3 reads CSVVGDEKLFF. The CDR3, as DNA: TGCAGTGTGGTAGGGGATGAAAAACTGTTTTTT.

The chain joins TRBV2 to TRBJ2-7; D is unclear. Germline CDR1 is SNHLY and CDR2 is FYNNEI. The CDR3 is 13 residues long. V was pared by 4 bases and J by 12 bases, with 19 bases between. CDR3 DNA sequence: TGTGCCAGCAGTGTAGGTGGAGAACGTATCGTGTACTTC. It translates to CASSVGGERIVYF.

This rearrangement joins TRBV2 to TRBJ2-5, with 10 bases fitting TRBD2. The V segment lost 6 bases and the J segment 5 bases; nucleotides outside the gene matches: 9. Germline lookup yields CDR1 SNHLY and CDR2 FYNNEI. CDR3 size: 15 residues. CDR3 sequence: CASRASGGAGETQYF. In DNA, the CDR3 is TGTGCCAGCAGGGCTAGCGGGGGCGCAGGGGAGACCCAGTACTTC.

The J gene is TRBJ2-1, the V gene TRBV29-1, with D possibly TRBD1 on 5 matching bases. Germline-derived CDR1 and CDR2 are SQVTM and ANQGSEA. Between the trimmed V and J ends, which lost 6 bases and 3 bases, there was a span of 12 bases. CDR3 length: 13 amino acids. CDR3 sequence (DNA): TGCAGCGTGGGGCCAGGATTCTACAATGAGCAGTTCTTC. The encoded protein is CSVGPGFYNEQFF.

The V call is TRBV15, the J call TRBJ2-1; 8 bases line up with TRBD2. The J segment lost 7 bases and the V segment lost 1 base, leaving 21 bases of the junction unmatched. CDR1 and CDR2 from the germline V gene are LNHNV and YYDKDF (reference sequence). The CDR3 spans 20 residues. Written as DNA, the CDR3 is TGTGCCACCAGCAGAGGGGGCGGGGGGTTGGTCTTTGCGGTAGAGAATGAGCAGTTCTTC. Translated, it gives CATSRGGGGLVFAVENEQFF.

V and J are TRBV5-1 and TRBJ2-1; TRBD2 aligns across 11 bases. In germline, CDR1 is SGHRS, CDR2 YFSETQ. V shed 7 bases and J 0 bases; nucleotides not matched to a gene: 9. The CDR3 sequence is 17 residues long. The CDR3 bases are TGCGCCAGCCGCCCCCAACTAGCGGGGGACTCCTACAATGAGCAGTTCTTC. Translation: CASRPQLAGDSYNEQFF. The whole variable domain, filled in from reference TRBV5-1 and TRBJ2-1, reads KAGVTQTPRYLIKTRGQQVTLSCSPISGHRSVSWYQQTPGQGLQFLFEYFSETQRNKGNFPGRFSGRQFSNSRSEMNVSTLELGDSALYLCASRPQLAGDSYNEQFFGPGTRLTVL.

This chain joins TRBV2 and TRBJ1-3; 7 bases match TRBD1. The CDR3 is 16 residues long. V shed 0 bases and J 4 bases; nucleotides not matched to a gene: 6. CDR1 SNHLY and CDR2 FYNNEI come from the germline V gene. CDR3 residues: CASSEAWDSQGNTIYF. CDR3 nucleotides: TGTGCCAGCAGTGAAGCATGGGACAGCCAAGGAAACACCATATATTTT.

The V and J genes are TRBV6-1 and TRBJ2-1; tentative D call: TRBD2 (5 bases). Trimming pared 6 bases from V and 9 bases from J, leaving 21 bases between. The CDR3 is 15 residues long. Germline values: CDR1 MNHNS, CDR2 SASEGT. The CDR3 region has the DNA TGTGCCAGCAGGCCGCGAGCCCCGGGGTCGAGTGAGCAGTTCTTC. Its protein product is CASRPRAPGSSEQFF.

The V call is TRBV5-6, the J call TRBJ2-7; TRBD2 aligns across 13 bases. V was pared by 4 bases and J by 4 bases, with 8 bases of the junction left unmatched. From germline, CDR1 is SGHDT and CDR2 YYEEEE. The CDR3 totals 16 residues. CDR3: CASSLTSGGACYEQYF. DNA of the CDR3: TGTGCCAGCAGCCTCACTAGCGGGGGGGCTTGTTACGAGCAGTACTTC. The entire variable domain, with the rest obtained from reference TRBV5-6 and TRBJ2-7, is as follows: DAGVTQSPTHLIKTRGQQVTLRCSPKSGHDTVSWYQQALGQGPQFIFQYYEEEERQRGNFPDRFSGHQFPNYSSELNVNALLLGDSALYLCASSLTSGGACYEQYFGPGTRLTVT.

V usage is TRBV6-1 and J usage is TRBJ2-7; 11 bases agree with TRBD2. The CDR3 sequence is 17 residues long. The germline CDR1 and CDR2 sequences are MNHNS and SASEGT. V dropped 4 bases and J dropped 1; count of bases not matched to a gene: 9. CDR3 residues: CASSVPNSGGASYEQYF. For the CDR3, the DNA is TGTGCCAGCAGTGTCCCCAATAGCGGGGGGGCTTCCTACGAGCAGTACTTC.

The genes are TRBV5-4 and TRBJ1-6, with 7 bases aligning to TRBD1. V dropped 0 bases and J dropped 7; count of bases not matched to a gene: 16. The CDR3 contains 19 residues. The V gene's germline CDR1 is SGHNT and CDR2 YYREEE (reference sequence). CDR3 residues: CASSLGGARQRDRNSPLHF. CDR3 coding DNA: TGTGCCAGCAGCTTGGGCGGAGCGCGACAGAGGGACAGAAATTCACCCCTCCACTTT.

The chain is built from TRBV5-1 and TRBJ2-6; D perhaps matches TRBD1 (6 bases). Trimming removed 4 bases at V and 0 bases at J, with 14 bases between. In germline, CDR1 is SGHRS, CDR2 YFSETQ. This CDR3 is built from 17 residues. The CDR3 nucleotides read TGCGCCAGCAGCCCATCCTCGACAGGCTCTGGGGCCAACGTCCTGACTTTC. It yields the protein CASSPSSTGSGANVLTF.

This clone was seen just once. The J gene is TRBJ1-2, the V gene TRBV5-6; 8 positions match TRBD1. This CDR3 has 14 amino acids. Germline-derived CDR1 and CDR2 are SGHDT and YYEEEE. Losses at the gene ends were 2 bases for V and 6 bases for J; bases not matched to a gene: 6. This chain's CDR3 is CASSLQQGGDGYTF. CDR3 sequence (DNA): TGTGCCAGCAGCTTACAACAGGGGGGCGATGGCTACACCTTC.

The chain has TRBV7-3 and TRBJ1-1; 7 bases agree with TRBD1. There are 14 residues in the CDR3. Germline CDR1 reads SGHTA; CDR2 reads FQGTGA. Trimming removed 10 bases from V and 1 base from J; junction bases left unmatched: 9. DNA for the CDR3: TGTGCCACCCGACCGACAGGGAGGAACACTGAAGCTTTCTTT. As protein: CATRPTGRNTEAFF.

The chain has TRBV2 and TRBJ2-2; 7 bases fit TRBD2. V lost 6 bases and J lost 3; bases outside the gene matches: 7. The CDR3 totals 15 residues. From germline, CDR1 is SNHLY and CDR2 FYNNEI. The CDR3 bases are TGTGCCAGCAGGAGGGGAGGGTTTTACACCGGGGAGCTGTTTTTT. This gives the protein CASRRGGFYTGELFF.

V gene TRBV6-5 combines with J gene TRBJ2-3, with TRBD1 as a possible D gene (6 bases). This CDR3 spans 13 amino acids. Germline CDR1 is MNHEY and CDR2 is SVGAGI. V was clipped by 6 bases and J by 5 bases, with 12 bases between them. CDR3 nucleotides: TGTGCCAGCAGCGGACAGCACTTAGATACGCAGTATTTT. Its protein is CASSGQHLDTQYF.